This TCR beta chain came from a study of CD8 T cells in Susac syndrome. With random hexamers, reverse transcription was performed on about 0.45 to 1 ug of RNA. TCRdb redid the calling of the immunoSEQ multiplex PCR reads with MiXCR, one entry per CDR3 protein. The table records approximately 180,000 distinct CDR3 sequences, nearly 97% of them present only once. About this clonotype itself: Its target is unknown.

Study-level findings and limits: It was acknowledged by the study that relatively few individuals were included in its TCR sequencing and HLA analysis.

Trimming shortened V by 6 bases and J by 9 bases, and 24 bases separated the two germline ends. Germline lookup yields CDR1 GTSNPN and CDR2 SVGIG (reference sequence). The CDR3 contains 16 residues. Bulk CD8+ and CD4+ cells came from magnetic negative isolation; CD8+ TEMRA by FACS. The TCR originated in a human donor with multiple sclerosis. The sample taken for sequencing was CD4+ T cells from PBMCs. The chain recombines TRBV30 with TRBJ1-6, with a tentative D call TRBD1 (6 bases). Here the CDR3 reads CACPTGRGSLSSPLHF. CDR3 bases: TGTGCCTGCCCGACGGGCAGGGGATCGTTAAGTTCACCCCTCCACTTT.